The 4 T cell receptor beta chains listed next were all sequenced from one sample in a study of T cell responses to AZD1222 COVID-19 vaccine (dated by TCRdb to the early 2020s). The library was prepared using the immunoSEQ multiplex PCR assay. What TCRdb holds here is the immuneACCESS table cut down to in-frame rearrangements. Part of the clones is not present; checked against another copy, under half of the missing clones reflect an unresolved V gene, and the others are unexplained. This sample has some 110,000 clones in its table, and approximately 90% of those were observed once. The leading ten clones occupy roughly 7.1% of the sample. In the paper's terms, the time point label means: about 28 days (+/-7) after the second vaccine dose. This sample comprised peripheral blood, obtained 28 days after the second AZD1222 dose. These TCRs come from an adult who received the AZD1222 COVID-19 vaccine.

The chain recombines TRBV2 with TRBJ1-1; D may be TRBD1 (5 bases). V dropped 4 bases and J dropped 4 bases, with 19 bases sitting between them. The germline gives CDR1 SNHLY, CDR2 FYNNEI. There are 16 residues in the CDR3. The CDR3: CASSASLRRRGTEAFF. The CDR3 nucleotides read TGTGCCAGCAGTGCTTCCTTGAGAAGGAGGGGCACTGAAGCTTTCTTT.

V usage is TRBV7-9 and J usage is TRBJ2-7; a possible D gene is TRBD2 (6 bases). The ends were cut back, 4 bases at V and 4 bases at J, with 17 bases in the middle. The CDR3 has 15 amino acids. Germline V lookup: CDR1 SEHNR, CDR2 FQNEAQ (reference sequence). The CDR3 DNA reads TGTGCCAGCAGCTCCTTTAGCGGCCGCATTTACGAGCAGTACTTC. It encodes CASSSFSGRIYEQYF.

The chain combines TRBV28 with TRBJ2-7; 12 bases map to TRBD1. With V trimmed by 4 bases and J by 7 bases, 11 bases remained unmatched. The CDR3 spans 16 residues. Per the germline V gene, CDR1 is MDHEN and CDR2 is SYDVKM. CDR3 bases: TGTGCCAGCAGTTATGGTCCCGGGACAGGGGGCCCTGAGCAGTACTTC. Its translation: CASSYGPGTGGPEQYF. The complete variable domain, with remaining parts taken from reference TRBV28 and TRBJ2-7, reads DVKVTQSSRYLVKRTGEKVFLECVQDMDHENMFWYRQDPGLGLRLIYFSYDVKMKEKGDIPEGYSVSREKKERFSLILESASTNQTSMYLCASSYGPGTGGPEQYFGPGTRLTVT.

The rearrangement links TRBV5-4 to TRBJ1-1; D perhaps matches TRBD1 (5 bases). Per germline, CDR1 SGHNT and CDR2 YYREEE (reference sequence). Trimming shortened V by 3 bases and J by 0 bases, and 12 bases separated the two germline ends. This CDR3 spans 15 amino acids. Written as DNA, the CDR3 is TGTGCCAGCAGCTCGGGACGGATTATGAACACTGAAGCTTTCTTT. It translates to CASSSGRIMNTEAFF. Full variable domain (remainder filled in from reference TRBV5-4 and TRBJ1-1): ETGVTQSPTHLIKTRGQQVTLRCSSQSGHNTVSWYQQALGQGPQFIFQYYREEENGRGNFPPRFSGLQFPNYSSELNVNALELDDSALYLCASSSGRIMNTEAFFGQGTRLTVV.